Reported below is one TCR beta chain. This sample is drawn from a study of blood T cell repertoires in COVID-19. The wider study: The study drew acute and convalescent COVID-19 samples from the United States, Italy and Spain. Sample material is recorded as cDNA or gDNA derived from T cells, B-cell-depleted T cells, or PBMCs.

Under the authors' procedure: Counts of nucleated cells, estimated from reference gene primer amplification, were obtained. Profiling relied on immunoSEQ multiplex PCR, and the TCRdb table lists in-frame clones only, not all of them. V, J and clone size are those of that table, while D and trimming were read from the DNA. The table records approximately 200,000 clones, approximately 94% of them present only once. CDR1 is SQVTM and CDR2 is ANQGSEA in the germline V gene. Trimming removed 4 bases from V and 4 bases from J, with 11 bases in between. This CDR3 is built from 13 residues. Patients at the Seattle site were enrolled during active infection and followed longitudinally.

This receptor was taken from a man under 40 with COVID-19, enrolled during active disease. The material sequenced was peripheral blood. The chain couples TRBV29-1 to TRBJ1-5, with D possibly being TRBD1 (6 bases). CDR3 in amino acids: CSVGEGQNQPQHF. Here the CDR3 DNA reads TGCAGCGTTGGAGAGGGACAAAATCAGCCCCAGCATTTT.